Each of the 5 T cell receptor beta chains below was sequenced from the same sample in a study of blood T cells in healthy people across ages (dated by TCRdb to between 2014 and 2016). The library was generated by 5' RACE. The instrument given in TCRdb is Illumina HiSeq 2500. A second PCR of roughly 7 to 11 cycles was run with a J-beta primer mix and a sample-barcoded 5' primer. TCRdb reanalyzed the raw reads on its own, using fastp at Q25 for trimming and MiXCR for clone calling, and kept in-frame beta chains. Entries are consolidated by CDR3 protein sequence, retaining the most common genes and DNA. The sample includes 1 million to 1.2 million distinct CDR3 sequences, with 35% to 40% observed a single time. The top ten hold 13% of the sample. The sequenced sample consisted of blood. These receptors were collected from a man aged 18-30 years in good health.

J is TRBJ1-5 and V is TRBV12-3 or TRBV12-4; D perhaps matches TRBD1 (5 bases). The CDR3 has 14 residues. V was pared by 3 bases and J by 4 bases, with 10 bases between. The CDR3 here is CASSFSTENQPQHF. The DNA for the CDR3 is TGTGCCAGCAGTTTCTCGACAGAGAATCAGCCCCAGCATTTT.

This clonotype was counted a single time. The V call is TRBV10-3, the J call TRBJ1-1, with a weak D call TRBD1 (6 bases). Trimming pared 6 bases from V and 0 bases from J, leaving 17 bases between. CDR1 is ENHRY, CDR2 SYGVKD, per germline. CDR3 length equals 16 residues. The CDR3 nucleotides are TGTGCCATCAGAGGGGGAGGGAGCCTGATGAACACTGAAGCTTTCTTT. It is translated as CAIRGGGSLMNTEAFF.

Only a few counts were recorded for this clonotype. A read error may account for a junction end that differs from germline. V and J are TRBV7-2 and TRBJ1-1, with D tentatively TRBD1 (6 bases). Germline V gene sequence: CDR1 SGHTA, CDR2 FQGNSA. The CDR3 spans 16 residues. The CDR3 bases are TGTGCCAGCAGCTTAGGTCAGGGGCGTCTGAACACTGAAGTTTTCTTT. Translating gives CASSLGQGRLNTEVFF.

The chain joins TRBV6-5 to TRBJ2-4, with 9 bases identical to TRBD1. The CDR3 is 16 amino acids. J lost 4 bases, V lost 6 bases, and 10 bases had no gene match. Looked up from germline, CDR1 is MNHEY and CDR2 is SVGAGI. The CDR3 loop is CASRAERDRVKNIQYF. CDR3 bases: TGTGCCAGCAGGGCGGAACGGGACAGGGTGAAAAACATTCAGTACTTC.

This clonotype was detected only a few times. The DNA for the CDR3 is TGCAGTGCTAGAGCCACCGGGACAGGGGGTAGTGGAGATACGCAGTATTTT. It translates to CSARATGTGGSGDTQYF. The chain is built from TRBV20-1 and TRBJ2-3; 11 nucleotides agree with TRBD1. The CDR3 contains 17 residues. Germline values: CDR1 DFQATT, CDR2 SNEGSKA (reference sequence). V dropped 1 base and J dropped 5; count of bases not matched to a gene: 11.